This T cell receptor beta chain is from a study of T cells in Graves' hyperthyroidism and ophthalmopathy (dated by TCRdb to the late 2010s). For context, the study as a whole: Peripheral blood was collected at initial diagnosis, before any treatment. TCR V-J signatures able to tell the groups apart were searched for in a discovery cohort of 95 to 100 patients, of whom around 43 had Graves' ophthalmopathy and about 60 had stable Graves' hyperthyroidism. An independent validation cohort of under 20 hyperthyroidism patients and about 15 patients who later progressed to ophthalmopathy tested prospective prediction of ophthalmopathy. Thyroid tissue and blood T-cell repertoires from about six Graves' hyperthyroidism patients were also compared in the study. Following sampling, methimazole starting at 30 mg daily was given to hyperthyroidism patients, and high-dose intravenous methylprednisolone was given to ophthalmopathy patients. The 100 or so discovery patients were randomly split 7:3 into training and test sets. According to the paper, TCR Vbeta CDR3 sequencing was carried out on more than 120 peripheral blood samples, which came from more than 40 ophthalmopathy, some 73 hyperthyroidism and roughly 17 progressor patients.

What the work shows at the level of the full study, not this receptor alone: No statistical method was used to fix the sample size in advance, and group allocation was not hidden from the investigators. In validation, progression to ophthalmopathy was predicted by the model with about 70% sensitivity and roughly 72% specificity, a median of 6.5 months before onset. A model built on a 13 V-J signature distinguished ophthalmopathy from stable hyperthyroidism, reaching over 85% sensitivity and around 82% specificity in cross-validation and 80%/75% in testing. Blood samples also contained most of the expanded thyroid clonotypes (frequency above 0.001), which suggests that blood repertoires may reflect thyroid immune responses.

Amplification of TCR beta CDR3 regions was carried out from RNA transcripts. For the first round of RT-PCR on the TCR CDR3, the HTBI primer set was used together with the Qiagen OneStep RT-PCR kit. The libraries were constructed in a second round of multiplex PCR and then size-selected and purified. Sequencing of the libraries was done on an Illumina HiSeq2000 using paired-end 100 bp reads. The paper's data handling went like this. SOAPnuke was used to process the raw data, throwing out any read that contained adapters or uncalled bases, had a mean Phred below 15, or lacked an exact constant-primer or identifier match. COPE v1.2.5 was used to merge high-quality paired reads, and clonotypes were defined as unique nucleotide sequences. Clonotypes were aligned to IMGT TRBV, TRBD and TRBJ reference segments using MiTCR v1.1. The analysis included only V-J combinations with a frequency above 0.0001, which together covered approximately 99% of the repertoires. A TCS score was defined as the ratio between F50 (clonal expansion) and ExV (chaos), using BLOSUM62-based TCRdist between CDR3 peptides within each V-J. Welch's t-statistics and random forest reduced approximately 520 V-J features to 13, which were used in a naive Bayes classifier (R e1071). Starting from the raw public reads, TCRdb applied fastp trimming at Q25, assembled clones with MiXCR and retained in-frame beta chains. Rows are unified per CDR3 protein, each entry keeping the most common DNA and genes. The authors' filters were not applied to this entry. The sample has about 500,000 distinct CDR3 sequences on record, approximately 14% of them singletons. The ten largest clones capture 15% to 20% of the sample.

This clonotype was seen at least ten times. It has no known antigen specificity. Base qualities were left out, and no much larger clone turns up one base away. V and J lose 2 bases and 8 bases, and a span of 16 bases separates them. The CDR3 numbers 15 residues from cysteine through phenylalanine. The sequence is cut down to CDR3 DNA, 45 bases in frame from base 1. Taken from the germline V gene, the CDR1 and CDR2 loops are SGHNT and YENEEA. Stable Graves' hyperthyroidism was defined as no progression to ophthalmopathy during 18 months of follow-up. Hyperthyroidism patients were newly diagnosed, had a disease duration of under 2 months, and were aged 18 to 65 years. Exclusion was applied to patients with uncontrolled infections, other autoimmune diseases, pregnancy or lactation. Diagnoses were established on the basis of clinical symptoms, serum thyroxine and TRAb, thyroid ultrasound, and orbital computed tomography. PBMCs were isolated from roughly 10 ml of fresh peripheral blood by Ficoll-Paque density gradient centrifugation. Total RNA was extracted with Trizol reagent, and quality was checked on an Agilent 2100 Bioanalyzer.

The source is a young woman with Graves' hyperthyroidism. In this chain, TRBV11-3 is recombined with TRBJ2-1; perhaps TRBD1 is the D gene, with 5 bases matching. Sequenced material: blood. The CDR3 sequence is CASSLRIQVGDEQFF. The DNA is as follows: TGTGCCAGCAGCTTAAGGATACAGGTTGGGGATGAGCAGTTCTTC.